Listed here are 28 T cell receptor beta chains from one sample, sequenced in a study of T cells in Graves' hyperthyroidism and ophthalmopathy. The CDR3 regions of TCR beta were amplified from RNA transcripts. The primer set for the first-round RT-PCR of the TCR CDR3 was HTBI. TCRdb reprocessed the multiplex PCR reads via MiXCR and lists one record per CDR3 protein. The sample holds a few hundred thousand distinct CDR3 sequences; around 20% are singletons and the top ten take more than 20%. Sequencing was performed on blood. The receptor set was obtained from a man between 18 and 29 years old with Graves' hyperthyroidism.

This clonotype was picked up many times. The rearrangement uses TRBV29-1 and TRBJ1-2; a weak D match, TRBD1 (6 bases). The CDR3 length is 13 residues. Germline loops: CDR1 SQVTM, CDR2 ANQGSEA. V lost 6 bases to trimming and J lost 1 base, with 12 bases between them. The DNA of the CDR3 is TGCAGCGTGGGGGGCGATTTTAACTATGGCTACACCTTC. It specifies CSVGGDFNYGYTF.

In its sample, this clonotype was seen many times. J is TRBJ2-2 and V is TRBV11-2, with no clear D. CDR1 is SGHAT and CDR2 is FQNNGV in the germline V gene. V was trimmed by 2 bases and J by 4 bases, leaving 14 bases between them. The CDR3 totals 16 residues. In DNA, the CDR3 is TGTGCCAGCAGCTTACCTGGGTTGCTTTCCACCGGGGAGCTGTTTTTT. The encoded protein is CASSLPGLLSTGELFF.

In the case of this clonotype: As the CDR3 is not closed by the conserved phenylalanine or tryptophan, this likely results from a read error. The genes are TRBV6-1 and TRBJ2-7, with D perhaps TRBD1 or TRBD2 (5 bases each). From germline, CDR1 is MNHNS and CDR2 SASEGT. The CDR3 is made up of 15 amino acids. Trimming took off 5 bases at V and 4 bases at J, with 18 bases between the two ends. CDR3 sequence (DNA): TGTGCCAGCAGTAAGGGAGTAAGGGACGGGTACGAGCAGTACCTC. Amino acids: CASSKGVRDGYEQYL.

This clonotype was detected many times. The rearrangement links TRBV20-1 to TRBJ2-7, with 7 bases matching TRBD2. Looked up from germline, CDR1 is DFQATT and CDR2 is SNEGSKA (reference sequence). This CDR3 comprises 15 residues. The V and J ends lost 6 bases and 6 bases, in that order; junction bases with no gene match: 17. CDR3 region: CSAALYGTGGGEQYF. The CDR3 DNA reads as TGCAGTGCGGCCTTATATGGGACGGGGGGAGGCGAGCAGTACTTC.

This clonotype was recorded many times. This chain connects TRBV12-3 or TRBV12-4 to TRBJ1-1; D is perhaps TRBD1 (5 bases). Trimming took 6 bases from V and 0 from J, leaving 17 bases between them. This CDR3 has 16 residues. The DNA for the CDR3 is TGTGCCAGCAGCTTCCCCTGGGGGGGAATGAACACTGAAGCTTTCTTT. Residues: CASSFPWGGMNTEAFF.

The CDR3 region has the DNA TGTGCCAGCAGTTTTTGGGAGGTCCAAGAGACCCAGTACTTC. Translating it yields CASSFWEVQETQYF. V usage is TRBV12-3 or TRBV12-4 and J usage is TRBJ2-5, with D perhaps TRBD2 (6 bases). CDR3 length: 14 amino acids. The V gene lost 3 bases and the J gene lost 1 base, with 9 bases spanning the gap.

This clonotype was seen repeatedly, ten times or more. The V call is TRBV29-1, the J call TRBJ1-1; D not certain. Germline lookup yields CDR1 SQVTM and CDR2 ANQGSEA. Trimming cost V 3 bases and J 2 bases, with 10 bases left between them. The CDR3 has 13 amino acids. The CDR3 region has the DNA TGCAGCGTTGAGGAGGGAACAAACACTGAAGCTTTCTTT. Its translation: CSVEEGTNTEAFF.

This clonotype was counted ten times or more. V gene TRBV7-9 combines with J gene TRBJ2-5; 9 positions match TRBD1. The germline V gene has CDR1 SEHNR and CDR2 FQNEAQ (reference sequence). The CDR3 runs to 16 residues. V shed 0 bases, J shed 5 bases, and the junction held 7 bases outside the gene matches. CDR3: CASSLAAGTGMETQYF. CDR3 nucleotide sequence: TGTGCCAGCAGCTTAGCTGCCGGGACAGGGATGGAGACCCAGTACTTC. The full variable domain, in which reference TRBV7-9 and TRBJ2-5 provide the parts outside the CDR3, is DTGVSQNPRHKITKRGQNVTFRCDPISEHNRLYWYRQTLGQGPEFLTYFQNEAQLEKSRLLSDRFSAERPKGSFSTLEIQRTEQGDSAMYLCASSLAAGTGMETQYFGPGTRLLVL.

The V call is TRBV5-1, the J call TRBJ1-1; D is possibly TRBD1 (5 bases). CDR1 SGHRS and CDR2 YFSETQ come from the germline V gene. Trimming removed 4 bases from V and 2 bases from J, with 12 bases in between. The CDR3 covers 14 residues. The DNA of the CDR3 is TGCGCCAGCAGCCGAGGGGCAGGAAACACTGAAGCTTTCTTT. As protein: CASSRGAGNTEAFF.

This clonotype was found once. This chain joins TRBV7-9 and TRBJ1-2; D remains unclear. The CDR3 has 12 residues. Germline V gene data show CDR1 as SEHNR and CDR2 as FQNEAQ (reference sequence). V dropped 1 base and J dropped 6 bases, with 6 bases sitting between them. The CDR3 bases are TGTGCCAGCAGCTTAGGACACGATGGCTACACCTTC. Translating gives CASSLGHDGYTF.

There are many counts of this clonotype. The V gene is TRBV4-1, the J gene TRBJ2-7; TRBD1 matches 12 bases. This CDR3 has 15 amino acids. Per the germline V gene, CDR1 is MGHRA and CDR2 is YSYEKL. Unmatched junction bases numbered 5, after V lost 1 base and J lost 7 bases. This CDR3 reads CASSQGGTGGSEQYF. CDR3 coding DNA: TGCGCCAGCAGCCAAGGAGGGACAGGGGGCAGTGAGCAGTACTTC.

In this sample, this clonotype turned up many times. This chain uses TRBV12-3 or TRBV12-4 with TRBJ1-1; D is perhaps TRBD1 (5 bases). Between the trimmed V and J ends, which lost 0 bases and 6 bases, there was a span of 20 bases. The CDR3 is 17 amino acids. CDR3 loop: CASSLASGRVMRSEAFF. The CDR3 coding sequence is TGTGCCAGCAGTTTAGCGTCGGGACGGGTTATGAGGTCTGAAGCTTTCTTT.

The genes are TRBV6-1 and TRBJ2-7, with 11 bases identical to TRBD2. CDR1 is MNHNS and CDR2 is SASEGT in the germline V gene. The ends lost 1 base at V and 2 bases at J; junction bases unmatched: 4. This CDR3 comprises 16 residues. This chain's CDR3 is CASSEDPSGGTYEQYF. The CDR3 nucleotides are TGTGCCAGCAGTGAAGACCCTAGCGGGGGGACCTACGAGCAGTACTTC.

The table lists this clonotype with many counts. The chain carries TRBV6-4 and TRBJ2-2; 7 bases are shared with TRBD2. The ends lost 5 bases at V and 6 bases at J; junction bases unmatched: 12. Germline assignment: CDR1 MRHNA and CDR2 SNTAGT. The CDR3 runs 16 residues. The CDR3, as DNA: TGTGCCAGCAGTCAATCAGCGGGGCTAGCGGCCGGGGAGCTGTTTTTT. Translating gives CASSQSAGLAAGELFF.

The chain is built from TRBV20-1 and TRBJ2-7, with a weak D call TRBD2 (6 bases). With 6 bases removed from V and 0 bases from J, the gap between germline ends came to 18 bases. CDR3 length equals 15 residues. From germline, CDR1 is DFQATT and CDR2 SNEGSKA (reference sequence). CDR3 sequence: CSANTGREISYEQYF. The DNA for the CDR3 is TGCAGTGCGAACACGGGTCGGGAGATCTCCTACGAGCAGTACTTC.

This clonotype was found many times. This chain connects TRBV27 to TRBJ1-5, with D hard to call. This CDR3 contains 18 residues. Germline V lookup: CDR1 MNHEY, CDR2 SMNVEV (reference sequence). V dropped 2 bases and J dropped 1 base, with 18 bases sitting between them. The CDR3 nucleotides are TGTGCCAGCAGTTTACCCCATCGGCTGCGGGAGAGCAATCAGCCCCAGCATTTT. Protein product: CASSLPHRLRESNQPQHF.

The table lists this clonotype with many counts. V and J are TRBV29-1 and TRBJ1-2; a possible D gene is TRBD1 (6 bases). Trimming pared 4 bases from V and 0 bases from J, leaving 12 bases between. Germline-derived CDR1 and CDR2 are SQVTM and ANQGSEA. This CDR3 comprises 14 residues. CDR3 region: CSVGYRVANYGYTF. CDR3 nucleotide sequence: TGCAGCGTTGGATACAGGGTAGCTAACTATGGCTACACCTTC.

This clonotype was found a few times. The chain combines TRBV12-5 with TRBJ2-2; 8 nucleotides align to TRBD1. V lost 1 base and J lost 6; bases outside the gene matches: 7. Germline CDR1 LGHNT, CDR2 FRNRAP. This CDR3 is built from 16 residues. The CDR3 bases are TGTGCTAGTGGTTTGGCCAGGGGGCGCGATCCCGGGGAGCTGTTTTTT. This translates into CASGLARGRDPGELFF. Full variable domain (outside the CDR3, taken from reference TRBV12-5 and TRBJ2-2): DARVTQTPRHKVTEMGQEVTMRCQPILGHNTVFWYRQTMMQGLELLAYFRNRAPLDDSGMPKDRFSAEMPDATLATLKIQPSEPRDSAVYFCASGLARGRDPGELFFGEGSRLTVL.

This clonotype has only a few counts. The junction shows a germline mismatch at one end, possibly a read error. V is TRBV5-1 and J is TRBJ2-4, with 10 bases matching TRBD1. CDR3 length: 13 amino acids. Germline V gene data show CDR1 as SGHRS and CDR2 as YFSETQ. The CDR3: CASSGTGESIKYF. In DNA form, the CDR3 reads TGCGCCAGCAGCGGGACAGGGGAGAGCATTAAGTACTTC.

The chain carries TRBV2 and TRBJ1-5, with 7 bases fitting TRBD1. CDR3 length: 19 amino acids. V dropped 4 bases and J dropped 0; count of bases not matched to a gene: 15. The V gene's germline CDR1 is SNHLY and CDR2 FYNNEI. Here the CDR3 reads CASSVLPRRQGRSNQPQHF. CDR3 nucleotides: TGTGCCAGCAGTGTTCTCCCCCGCCGACAGGGACGTAGCAATCAGCCCCAGCATTTT.

This clonotype was counted many times. One junction end disagrees with the germline gene, perhaps due to a read error. The rearrangement joins TRBV12-3 or TRBV12-4 to TRBJ1-2; D remains unclear. The CDR3 covers 13 residues. CDR3 loop: CANSLERVYGYTF. In nucleotides, the CDR3 is TGTGCCAACAGTTTAGAGAGGGTTTATGGCTACACCTTC.

At least ten counts were recorded for this clonotype. V usage is TRBV12-3 or TRBV12-4 and J usage is TRBJ2-2, with 10 bases fitting TRBD2. The CDR3 is made up of 15 amino acids. V was clipped by 8 bases and J by 6 bases; unmatched bases: 9. DNA for the CDR3: TGTGCCAGCTCGGGCGGACTAGCGGAACCCGGGGAGCTGTTTTTT. It is translated as CASSGGLAEPGELFF.

The chain uses TRBV2 and TRBJ1-3; D is uncertain. This CDR3 region has 17 residues. Germline CDR1 is SNHLY and CDR2 is FYNNEI. V shed 0 bases and J shed 0 bases, with 12 bases lying between them. DNA of the CDR3: TGTGCCAGCAGTGAAGCGGCAGTCCGGAGCTCTGGAAACACCATATATTTT. Protein sequence: CASSEAAVRSSGNTIYF.

A note on this clonotype: One junction end disagrees with the germline gene, perhaps due to a read error. J is TRBJ1-1 and V is TRBV6-5, with TRBD1 matching over 7 bases. CDR1 is MNHEY and CDR2 is SVGAGI in the germline V gene. This CDR3 has 16 residues. This CDR3 reads CASSYSWGQMNTESFF. The CDR3 DNA reads as TGTGCCAGCAGTTATTCATGGGGACAGATGAACACTGAATCTTTCTTT.

The chain uses TRBV15 and TRBJ2-4; D might be TRBD2 (5 bases). In germline, CDR1 is LNHNV, CDR2 YYDKDF (reference sequence). Trimming left V 10 bases short and J 8 bases short, with 27 bases between. The CDR3 extends over 16 amino acids. The CDR3 bases are TGTGCCAGCAGTGAATTCAGGACCTCCGCCGGGGACATTCAGTACTTC. It yields the protein CASSEFRTSAGDIQYF.

This clonotype has ten or more counts. The CDR3 DNA reads as TGTGCCAGCAGCTTAGAGACAGGGGGCCTCGGGGAGCAGTACTTC. Its translation: CASSLETGGLGEQYF. This chain joins TRBV11-2 and TRBJ2-7; 10 bases fit TRBD1. CDR1 is SGHAT and CDR2 is FQNNGV in the germline V gene. V trimming: 0 bases; J trimming: 7 bases; junction bases outside the gene matches: 6. The CDR3 spans 15 residues.

This clonotype has ten or more counts. The chain uses TRBV12-3 or TRBV12-4 and TRBJ2-2; D not certain. This CDR3 spans 14 amino acids. Trimming removed 3 bases at V and 6 bases at J, with 11 bases between. The CDR3 here is CASSLSIRAGELFF. The CDR3 bases are TGTGCCAGCAGTTTGTCAATTAGGGCCGGGGAGCTGTTTTTT.

The table lists this clonotype with many counts. J is TRBJ2-5 and V is TRBV28; tentative D call: TRBD2 (5 bases). There are 15 residues in the CDR3. Germline V lookup: CDR1 MDHEN, CDR2 SYDVKM. V lost 3 bases to trimming and J lost 5 bases, with 16 bases between them. CDR3 nucleotides: TGTGCCAGCAGTTTCGTACTCCCTACGGGGGAGACCCAGTACTTC. Its protein is CASSFVLPTGETQYF.